The present entry profiles one T cell receptor (beta chain) with its context. The antigen it recognizes is unknown. Base qualities are not recorded, but no much larger clone differs from it by a single base. Library creation used RT-PCR. The run used an Illumina HiSeq 2500. TCRdb trimmed the raw reads at Q25, called clones with MiXCR and kept productive beta chains. When rows share a CDR3 protein, they turn into one entry using the most common DNA and genes. The sample has about half a million distinct CDR3 sequences on record, around 9.9% of them singletons. The top ten constitute roughly 12% of the sample. Interpreted using the paper, the time point label stands for: 40 to 45 days after influenza vaccine administration. This sample is part of a study of response to subunit inactivated influenza vaccine (dated by TCRdb to the late 2010s). For the wider study: Deep quantitative T cell receptor repertoire profiling was used in the study to track responses to a trivalent subunit inactivated influenza vaccine. What the authors observed across the whole study: According to the authors, only a limited number of new T cells may be recruited by each seasonal influenza vaccination.

The sequenced sample was PBMCs from blood, obtained 45 days after vaccination. The receptor was isolated from a man aged 50-60 years who received an inactivated influenza vaccine. Donor details come from another sample of the same person, matched by shared clones.

Here is the DNA: TGTGCCAGCAGCCCCCGTTTAAGGCGCCCTACTGGCGAGCAGTACTTC. Its protein product is CASSPRLRRPTGEQYF. The chain couples TRBV7-2 to TRBJ2-7; no confident D gene assignment can be made. The CDR3 holds 16 amino acids from the cysteine to the phenylalanine. CDR3 DNA only is kept here, 48 bases in frame from base 1. CDR1 and CDR2 are read off the germline V gene as SGHTA and FQGNSA. A distance of 23 bases separates the germline ends of V and J, which lose 5 bases and 6 bases respectively.